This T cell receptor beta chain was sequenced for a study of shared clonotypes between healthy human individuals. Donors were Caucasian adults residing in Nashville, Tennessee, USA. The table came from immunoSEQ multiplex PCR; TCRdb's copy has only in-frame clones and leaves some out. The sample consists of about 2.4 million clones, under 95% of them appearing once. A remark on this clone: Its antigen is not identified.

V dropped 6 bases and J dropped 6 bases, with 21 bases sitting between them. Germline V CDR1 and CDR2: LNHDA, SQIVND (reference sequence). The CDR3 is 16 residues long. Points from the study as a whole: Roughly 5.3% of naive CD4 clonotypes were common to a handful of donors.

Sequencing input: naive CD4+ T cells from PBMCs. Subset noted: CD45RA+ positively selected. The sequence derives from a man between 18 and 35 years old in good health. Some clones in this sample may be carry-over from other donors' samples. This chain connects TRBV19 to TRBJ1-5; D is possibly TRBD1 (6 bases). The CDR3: CASSMSWQGITQPQHF. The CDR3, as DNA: TGTGCCAGTAGCATGTCGTGGCAGGGGATTACTCAGCCCCAGCATTTT.